A selection of T cell receptor beta chains follows, all from one sample in a study of cytomegalovirus exposure and HLA in healthy donors. Here immunoSEQ multiplex PCR was the method, and the copy in TCRdb shows in-frame clones only, minus some. The sample carries 30,000 to 40,000 clones, 60% to 75% recorded once. Input material: PBMCs. These receptors came from a man aged 35 to 55 in good health and CMV-seronegative. The CDR3 runs from the conserved cysteine through the conserved F or W. Fields, in order: CDR3 length, clone size, J gene, V gene, D gene, CDR3 protein, CDR3 DNA. A D gene is named only where the DNA matches it firmly. A clone size is listed for some rows: how often the clone was seen (once, few, many), or a class if it is expanded.

15,-,TRBJ1-5,TRBV6-5,-,CASSPGIGSNQPQHF,TGTGCCAGCAGTCCGGGGATTGGTAGCAATCAGCCCCAGCATTTT
14,-,TRBJ1-2,TRBV5-6,-,CASSLEEGTYGYTF,TGTGCCAGCAGCTTGGAGGAGGGAACCTATGGCTACACCTTC
19,-,TRBJ2-3,TRBV7-9,TRBD2,CASSEGVWGLAGFTDTQYF,TGTGCCAGCAGCGAAGGGGTTTGGGGACTAGCGGGGTTCACAGATACGCAGTATTTT
12,-,TRBJ2-3,TRBV11-2,TRBD1,CASSIGGDTQYF,TGTGCCAGCAGCATAGGGGGCGATACGCAGTATTTT
14,-,TRBJ2-5,TRBV11-2,TRBD1,CASSSSDRQETQYF,TGTGCCAGCAGCTCCTCGGACAGGCAAGAGACCCAGTACTTC
11,-,TRBJ1-2,TRBV28,-,CASKRGQSDTF,TGTGCCAGCAAACGCGGACAGTCGGACACCTTC
14,few,TRBJ2-1,TRBV11-3,-,CASSLEGVANEQFF,TGTGCCAGCAGCTTAGAAGGGGTTGCCAATGAGCAGTTCTTC
14,-,TRBJ1-1,TRBV4-2,-,CASSQDRVSTEAFF,TGTGCCAGCAGCCAAGACAGGGTAAGCACTGAAGCTTTCTTT
12,-,TRBJ1-2,TRBV30,-,CAWSNRVYGYTF,TGTGCCTGGAGTAACAGGGTATATGGCTACACCTTC
14,-,TRBJ2-7,TRBV7-9,TRBD2,CASSLTSGGTEQYF,TGTGCCAGCAGCTTAACTAGCGGGGGGACCGAGCAGTACTTC
20,-,TRBJ2-1,TRBV14,-,CASSQLGVVQATSSYNEQFF,TGTGCCAGCAGCCAATTGGGTGTTGTGCAGGCTACTAGCTCCTACAATGAGCAGTTCTTC
15,-,TRBJ1-1,TRBV2,-,CASTTFWSGNTEAFF,TGTGCCAGCACCACCTTTTGGTCCGGGAACACTGAAGCTTTCTTT
17,few,TRBJ2-5,TRBV30,TRBD2,CAWSSGTSGGVGETQYF,TGTGCCTGGAGTTCCGGGACTAGCGGGGGGGTCGGAGAGACCCAGTACTTC
13,-,TRBJ1-6,TRBV7-9,TRBD1,CASSGQGLSPLHF,TGTGCCAGCAGCGGACAGGGTTTATCACCCCTCCACTTT
16,-,TRBJ2-3,TRBV7-9,-,CASSLGSGRGTDTQYF,TGTGCCAGCAGCTTAGGTTCGGGCAGGGGAACAGATACGCAGTATTTT
13,few,TRBJ1-4,TRBV19,-,CASSPAGGEKLFF,TGTGCCAGTAGTCCCGCCGGGGGTGAAAAACTGTTTTTT
14,-,TRBJ2-3,TRBV7-2,-,CASSFLSVSDTQYF,TGTGCCAGCAGCTTTCTGTCGGTTTCAGATACGCAGTATTTT
12,-,TRBJ1-1,TRBV10-3,-,CAISKDSTEAFF,TGTGCCATCAGTAAAGACAGCACTGAAGCTTTCTTT
11,-,TRBJ2-1,TRBV4-1,-,CASSQADEQFF,TGCGCCAGCAGCCAAGCTGATGAGCAGTTCTTC
16,-,TRBJ2-2,TRBV6-6,TRBD1,CASSYSKGQGTGELFF,TGTGCCAGCAGTTACTCAAAGGGACAGGGCACCGGGGAGCTGTTTTTT
13,-,TRBJ1-2,TRBV6-5,-,CASSAFPQGRYTF,TGTGCCAGCAGTGCCTTTCCCCAGGGGCGCTACACCTTC
17,-,TRBJ1-6,TRBV4-3,-,CASSLGLLSSYNSPLHF,TGCGCCAGCAGCTTGGGACTGCTTAGCTCCTATAATTCACCCCTCCACTTT
13,-,TRBJ2-7,TRBV30,TRBD2,CAWSKVAGYEQYF,TGTGCCTGGAGTAAGGTAGCGGGGTACGAGCAGTACTTC
17,few,TRBJ1-5,TRBV6-1,TRBD1,CASSERTGRTSNQPQHF,TGTGCCAGCAGTGAAAGGACAGGCCGAACTAGCAATCAGCCCCAGCATTTT
13,-,TRBJ2-5,TRBV4-3,-,CASSQDLTGTQYF,TGCGCCAGCAGCCAAGATCTCACAGGCACCCAGTACTTC
15,-,TRBJ1-5,TRBV6-1,-,CASSFFRDSNQPQHF,TGTGCCAGCAGTTTTTTCAGGGATAGCAATCAGCCCCAGCATTTT
14,-,TRBJ1-1,TRBV7-9,-,CASSQSTLGAEAFF,TGTGCCAGCAGCCAATCTACGTTGGGCGCTGAAGCTTTCTTT
15,-,TRBJ1-5,TRBV15,-,CATSRGEMRNQPQHF,TGTGCCACCAGCAGGGGAGAGATGCGCAATCAGCCCCAGCATTTT
12,-,TRBJ1-5,TRBV6-1,TRBD1,CATAQGTQPQHF,TGTGCCACCGCACAGGGGACTCAGCCCCAGCATTTT